The 12 T cell receptor beta chains below all came from one sample that was sequenced in a study of early stage breast cancer tumors. TCRdb's copy holds only in-frame clones and misses some; the assay was immunoSEQ multiplex PCR. The sample includes almost 55,000 clones, 75% to 95% of them seen just once. The specimen sequenced was blood. Receptor source: a person aged 65-85 years with breast cancer.

As for this clone: A junction boundary mismatches the germline segment, possibly from a read error. This chain joins TRBV7-7 and TRBJ2-1; the D is unclear. CDR1 and CDR2 from the germline V gene are SSHAT and FNYEAQ (reference sequence). This CDR3 has 12 amino acids. The CDR3: CASSPHGGEQFF. CDR3 bases: TGTGCTAGCAGCCCCCACGGTGGTGAGCAGTTCTTC.

This clone was counted only a few times. This chain joins TRBV29-1 and TRBJ2-7; the D is unclear. Looked up from germline, CDR1 is SQVTM and CDR2 is ANQGSEA. V was trimmed by 4 bases and J by 7 bases, leaving 14 bases between them. The CDR3 runs 12 residues. CDR3 coding DNA: TGCAGCGTTGGGCAACTACCTTGGGAGCAGTACTTC. Residues: CSVGQLPWEQYF.

This chain connects TRBV5-1 to TRBJ2-4, with D unclear. The V end was cut by 0 bases, the J end by 4 bases, with 14 bases between. The CDR3 has 16 residues. CDR1 is SGHRS, CDR2 YFSETQ, per germline. For the CDR3, the DNA is TGCGCCAGCAGCTTGGAGGTATACGACTCAAAAAACATTCAGTACTTC. Protein sequence: CASSLEVYDSKNIQYF.

V and J are TRBV5-1 and TRBJ2-5, with 7 positions matching TRBD2. CDR3 length: 14 residues. The germline CDR1 and CDR2 sequences are SGHRS and YFSETQ. J lost 5 bases, V lost 0 bases, and 4 bases had no gene match. The CDR3 here is CASSLGLAVETQYF. The DNA for the CDR3 is TGCGCCAGCAGCTTGGGGCTAGCGGTCGAGACCCAGTACTTC. Full variable domain (missing parts from reference TRBV5-1 and TRBJ2-5): KAGVTQTPRYLIKTRGQQVTLSCSPISGHRSVSWYQQTPGQGLQFLFEYFSETQRNKGNFPGRFSGRQFSNSRSEMNVSTLELGDSALYLCASSLGLAVETQYFGPGTRLLVL.

This rearrangement joins TRBV27 to TRBJ2-5; TRBD2 matches 7 bases. With V trimmed by 0 bases and J by 5 bases, 3 bases remained unmatched. Germline V CDR1 and CDR2: MNHEY, SMNVEV (reference sequence). The CDR3 contains 14 residues. CDR3 DNA sequence: TGTGCCAGCAGTTTATCGGGGGGGAGGGAGACCCAGTACTTC. Translated: CASSLSGGRETQYF.

This clone was counted only a few times. The genes are TRBV6-1 and TRBJ2-4; D is undetermined. The CDR3 length is 14 residues. Germline lookup yields CDR1 MNHNS and CDR2 SASEGT. The V and J ends lost 3 bases and 0 bases respectively, with 6 bases between them. CDR3 amino acids: CASSDSIAKNIQYF. CDR3 in DNA: TGTGCCAGCAGTGACTCTATAGCCAAAAACATTCAGTACTTC.

This clone was picked up a small number of times. V gene TRBV30 combines with J gene TRBJ1-1, with D perhaps matching TRBD1 (5 bases). Trimming removed 0 bases from V and 3 bases from J, with 8 bases in between. The CDR3 totals 13 residues. Germline loops: CDR1 GTSNPN, CDR2 SVGIG (reference sequence). The CDR3 sequence is CAWSVLRDTEAFF. CDR3 sequence (DNA): TGTGCCTGGAGTGTACTCAGGGACACTGAAGCTTTCTTT.

The chain employs TRBV2 and TRBJ1-1, with TRBD1 as a possible D gene (5 bases). Per the germline V gene, CDR1 is SNHLY and CDR2 is FYNNEI. The V end was cut by 8 bases, the J end by 4 bases, with 11 bases between. The CDR3 contains 12 residues. CDR3 loop: CASRTGGTEAFF. For the CDR3, the DNA is TGTGCCAGCCGGACGGGGGGCACTGAAGCTTTCTTT.

The V and J genes are TRBV6-5 and TRBJ2-7, with a weak D call TRBD2 (7 bases). This CDR3 region has 16 residues. Germline V gene data show CDR1 as MNHEY and CDR2 as SVGAGI. Deletions cut 3 bases from V and 7 bases from J, with 22 bases between. The CDR3 sequence: CASSYVGAGAAREQYF. The DNA for the CDR3 is TGTGCCAGCAGTTATGTGGGGGCGGGGGCAGCTCGGGAGCAGTACTTC.

This clone showed up just a few times. DNA of the CDR3: TGTGCCATCAGTGGCCAGGGAGGGACTGAAGCTTTCTTT. Protein product: CAISGQGGTEAFF. The chain couples TRBV10-3 to TRBJ1-1; a possible D gene is TRBD1 (5 bases). Germline values: CDR1 ENHRY, CDR2 SYGVKD. Between the trimmed V and J ends, which lost 4 bases and 5 bases, there was a span of 11 bases. The CDR3 consists of 13 residues.

The V call is TRBV19, the J call TRBJ1-5, with D maybe TRBD1 (6 bases). Germline lookup yields CDR1 LNHDA and CDR2 SQIVND (reference sequence). V gave up 4 bases and J gave up 3 bases, with 16 bases separating them. This CDR3 is 16 amino acids long. CDR3 bases: TGTGCCAGTAGTACCCCCCTAGGACAGAACAATCAGCCCCAGCATTTT. This sequence encodes CASSTPLGQNNQPQHF.

The chain combines TRBV6-1 with TRBJ2-7; 8 bases are shared with TRBD2. CDR3 length equals 13 residues. Germline V gives CDR1 MNHNS, CDR2 SASEGT. J lost 3 bases, V lost 8 bases, and 6 bases had no gene match. The chain's CDR3 is CASDGGVLYEQYF. The DNA for the CDR3 is TGTGCCAGCGACGGGGGGGTGCTCTACGAGCAGTACTTC.